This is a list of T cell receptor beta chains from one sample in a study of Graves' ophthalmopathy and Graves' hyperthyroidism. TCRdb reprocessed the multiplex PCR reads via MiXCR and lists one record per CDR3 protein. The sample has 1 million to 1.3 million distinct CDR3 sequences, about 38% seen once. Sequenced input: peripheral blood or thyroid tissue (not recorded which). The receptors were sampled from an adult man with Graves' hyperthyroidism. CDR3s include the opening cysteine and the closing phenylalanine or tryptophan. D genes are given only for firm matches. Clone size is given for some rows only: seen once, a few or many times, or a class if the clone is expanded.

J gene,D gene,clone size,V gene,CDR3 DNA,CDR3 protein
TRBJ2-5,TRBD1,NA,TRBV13,TGTGCCAGCAGCTATGGACAGGGATGGGAGACCCAGTACTTC,CASSYGQGWETQYF
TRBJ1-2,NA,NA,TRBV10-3,TGTGCCATCAGTGAGCAAGGTGGAACCCCACTCACCCGGGAAGGCTACACCTTC,CAISEQGGTPLTREGYTF
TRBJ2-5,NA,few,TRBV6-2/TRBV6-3,TGTGCCAGCAGCGACGGGACGGGTCAAGAGACCCAGTACTTC,CASSDGTGQETQYF
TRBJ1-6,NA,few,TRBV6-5,TGTGCCAGCGGTGGACGGCAATATAATTCACCCCTCCACTTT,CASGGRQYNSPLHF
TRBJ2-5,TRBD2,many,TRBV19,TGTGCCAGTAGTCTAGCGGGAGGGCCTGCTTTGGAGACCCAGTACTTC,CASSLAGGPALETQYF
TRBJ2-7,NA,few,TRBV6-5,TGTGCCAGCAGTTATTGGGGGCGAGGGTACGAGCAGTACTTC,CASSYWGRGYEQYF
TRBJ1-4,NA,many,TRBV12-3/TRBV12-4,TGTGCCAGCAGTTTTGGCAGGGCTGCGGTAAAACTGTTTTTT,CASSFGRAAVKLFF
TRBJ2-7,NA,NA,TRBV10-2,TGTGCCAGCAGAGCGAATAGGGGACGGACCTACGAGCAGTACTTC,CASRANRGRTYEQYF
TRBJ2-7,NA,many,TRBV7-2,TGTGCCAGCAGCTCCTTAGGGGCAGTTCAGCGGTACTTC,CASSSLGAVQRYF
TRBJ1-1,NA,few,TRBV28,TGTGCCAGCTCATCGGAGGAAAGCACTGAAGCTTTCTTT,CASSSEESTEAFF
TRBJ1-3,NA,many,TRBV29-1,TGCAGCGTTGGAGGGGGGCTTTCCTCTGGAAACACCATATATTTT,CSVGGGLSSGNTIYF
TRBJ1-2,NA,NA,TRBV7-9,TGTGCCAGCAGCTTAGACGGGGGAAGTGGCTACACCTTC,CASSLDGGSGYTF
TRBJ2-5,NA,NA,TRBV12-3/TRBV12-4,TGTGCCAGCAGCCCCCGGGACTCCCCCTGGGAGACCCAGTACTTC,CASSPRDSPWETQYF
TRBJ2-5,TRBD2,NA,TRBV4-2,TGTGCCAGCAGCCACGAAGTCACTAGCGGCGAGACCCAGTACTTC,CASSHEVTSGETQYF
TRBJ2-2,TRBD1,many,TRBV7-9,TGTGCCAGCAGCTTAGTTCGGACAGGGTACACCGGGGAGCTGTTTTTT,CASSLVRTGYTGELFF
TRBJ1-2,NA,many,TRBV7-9,TGTGCCAGCAGCTTAGGGACAGTAGGAGGCTACACCTTC,CASSLGTVGGYTF
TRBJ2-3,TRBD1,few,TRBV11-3,TGTGCCAGCAGCTTGGGACAGGGAACGCCAGATACGCAGTATTTT,CASSLGQGTPDTQYF
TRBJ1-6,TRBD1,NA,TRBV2,TGTGCCAGCAGTGTGGACAGGCGGCGGGGTTATTCACCCCTCCACTTT,CASSVDRRRGYSPLHF
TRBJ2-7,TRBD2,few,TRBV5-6,TGTGCCAGCAGCGGGGGACTAGCGGCCTACGAGCAGTACTTC,CASSGGLAAYEQYF
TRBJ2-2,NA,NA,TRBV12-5,TGTGCTAGTGGTATAAAAAGATTCGGAGGGGACACCGGGGAGCTGTTTTTT,CASGIKRFGGDTGELFF
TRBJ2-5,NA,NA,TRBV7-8,TGTGCCAGCAGCTCCCCAGGGCGGGAGACCCAGTACTTC,CASSSPGRETQYF
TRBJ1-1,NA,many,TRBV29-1,TGCAGCGTTGAAGCAGGTCGGGGAAGGGCTGAAGCTTTCTTT,CSVEAGRGRAEAFF
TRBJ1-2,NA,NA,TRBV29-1,TGCAGCCGGGGGTCGGGGGGCTTTGACTATGGCTACACCTTC,CSRGSGGFDYGYTF
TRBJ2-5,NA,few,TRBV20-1,TGCAGTGCTAGCACTGGTCGACAAGAGACCCAGTACTTC,CSASTGRQETQYF
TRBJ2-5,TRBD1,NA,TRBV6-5,TGTGCCAGCAGGACAGGGAGACAAGAGACCCAGTACTTC,CASRTGRQETQYF
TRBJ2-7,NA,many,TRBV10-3,TGTGCCATCAGTGACGGCAGCACCTACGAGCAGTACTTC,CAISDGSTYEQYF
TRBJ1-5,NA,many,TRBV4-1,TGCGCCAGCAGTGAAACACGGGAAGGGTGGCCCCAGCATTTT,CASSETREGWPQHF
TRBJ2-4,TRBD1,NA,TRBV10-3,TGTGCCATCAGTGAGGACAGGGATGCCAAAAACATTCAGTACTTC,CAISEDRDAKNIQYF
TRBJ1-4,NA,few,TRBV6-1,TGTGCCAGCAGCCAACTGACAGGAGTTGCAACTAATGAAAAACTGTTTTTT,CASSQLTGVATNEKLFF
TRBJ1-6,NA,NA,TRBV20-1,TGCAGTGCTAACCGGGACCCCATACCTAATTCGCCCCTCCACTTT,CSANRDPIPNSPLHF
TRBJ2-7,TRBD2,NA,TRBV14,TGTGCCAGCAGCCAAGGACTAGCGCGCCCCTACGAGCAGTACTTC,CASSQGLARPYEQYF
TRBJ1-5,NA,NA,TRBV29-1,TGCAGCGTTGCTAAAGGGGGGAGCCAGCCCCAGCATTTT,CSVAKGGSQPQHF
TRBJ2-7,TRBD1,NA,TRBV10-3,TGCGCCAGTTGGACAGGGTCCTACGAGCAGTACTTC,CASWTGSYEQYF
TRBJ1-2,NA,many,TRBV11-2,TGTGCCAGCAGCTTTTTCCCAGGGAACTATGGCTACACCTTC,CASSFFPGNYGYTF
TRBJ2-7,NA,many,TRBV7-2,TGTGCCAGCAGCACCACGGGACGATTTTACGAGCAGTACTTC,CASSTTGRFYEQYF
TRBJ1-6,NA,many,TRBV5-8,TGTGCCAGCAGCTTAGTAGGAGGAGGGGACTCACCCCTCCACTTT,CASSLVGGGDSPLHF
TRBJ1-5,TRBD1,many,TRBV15,TGTGCCACCAGCGGGCCTGGGACAGTCCGTCAGCCCCAGCATTTT,CATSGPGTVRQPQHF
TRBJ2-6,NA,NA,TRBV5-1,TGCGCCAGCAGCTTGGCTGGAGGATTTAGGGGCACTGGGGCCAACGTCCTGACTTTC,CASSLAGGFRGTGANVLTF
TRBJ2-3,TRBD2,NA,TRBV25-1,TGTGCCAGCAGTGAATGGGTAGCGGGGAAGACAGATACGCAGTATTTT,CASSEWVAGKTDTQYF